The 30 T cell receptor beta chains given below trace back to one sample, sequenced in a study of breast tumors, draining lymph nodes, adjacent tissues. TCRdb called the multiplex PCR reads again in MiXCR, with one record for every CDR3 protein. The sample yields over 150,000 distinct CDR3 sequences, 25% to 40% seen once. Axillary draining lymph nodes of breast cancer patients supplied the node samples. Sequenced material: axillary lymph node tissue. The receptors come from a female donor with breast cancer. Some clones in this sample may be carry-over from other donors' samples.

This clonotype was seen more than once but under ten times. This may arise from a read error, as a much more abundant clone is one base away. J is TRBJ2-5 and V is TRBV20-1, with D possibly called TRBD1 or TRBD2 (5 bases each). Germline values: CDR1 DFQATT, CDR2 SNEGSKA (reference sequence). This CDR3 has 14 residues. The ends were cut back, 1 base at V and 7 bases at J, with 16 bases in the middle. CDR3 sequence: CSARVSRDRGTQYF. As DNA, the CDR3 is TGCAGTGCTAGAGTAAGCAGGGACCGAGGGACCCAGTACTTC.

Details on this clonotype: An end of the junction does not agree with germline; a read error may underlie this. The V and J genes are TRBV18 and TRBJ2-1, with a possible D match to TRBD1 (5 bases). Per the germline V gene, CDR1 is KGHSH and CDR2 is LQKENI. The CDR3 length is 15 residues. CDR3: CASSQQVGSYNERFF. The CDR3 DNA follows: TGTGCCAGCTCCCAACAGGTGGGTTCCTACAATGAGCGGTTCTTC.

This clonotype was counted many times. The chain recombines TRBV10-3 with TRBJ1-6, with TRBD1 matching 8 bases. The germline gives CDR1 ENHRY, CDR2 SYGVKD. V lost 5 bases, J lost 6 bases, and 3 bases stayed unmatched. This CDR3 is 14 amino acids long. CDR3 sequence reads: CAISRQGSNSPLHF. CDR3 nucleotide sequence: TGTGCCATCAGTAGACAGGGGTCTAATTCACCCCTCCACTTT.

This clonotype was counted many times. This chain uses TRBV20-1 with TRBJ2-1; 13 bases match TRBD2. J lost 7 bases, V lost 6 bases, and 15 bases had no gene match. CDR1 is DFQATT, CDR2 SNEGSKA, per germline (reference sequence). The CDR3 covers 17 residues. The CDR3 DNA reads TGCAGTGCCCCACCGGGACTAGCGGGAAATCGGGGGAATGAGCAGTTCTTC. Translating gives CSAPPGLAGNRGNEQFF.

This clonotype was counted ten times or more. The chain combines TRBV7-6 with TRBJ1-4, with TRBD1 matching over 7 bases. Per the germline V gene, CDR1 is SGHVS and CDR2 is FNYEAQ. This CDR3 is built from 15 residues. The J segment lost 12 bases and the V segment lost 5 bases, leaving 15 bases of the junction unmatched. The CDR3 is CASSRLQGRLGELFF. The DNA for the CDR3 is TGTGCCAGCAGCAGACTACAGGGGAGGTTGGGGGAACTGTTTTTT. Variable domain in full (rest from reference TRBV7-6 and TRBJ1-4): GAGVSQSPRYKVTKRGQDVALRCDPISGHVSLYWYRQALGQGPEFLTYFNYEAQQDKSGLPNDRFSAERPEGSISTLTIQRTEQRDSAMYRCASSRLQGRLGELFFGSGTQLSVL.

A remark on this clonotype: This may be a read error: a much more frequent sequence differs by one nucleotide. The chain employs TRBV5-1 and TRBJ2-1; the D gene is possibly TRBD1 (5 bases). The CDR3 has 14 residues. The V end lost 4 bases, the J end lost 0 bases, and 8 bases lay between the germline ends. Per germline, CDR1 SGHRS and CDR2 YFSETQ. CDR3 loop: CASSGASSYNEQFF. The CDR3 DNA reads as TGCGCCAGCAGCGGGGCCAGCTCCTACAATGAGCAGTTCTTC.

As to this clonotype: This sequence may be a read error, since a much larger clone differs from it by one base. No conserved phenylalanine or tryptophan is present at the end of the CDR3, so a read error is the likely explanation. CDR3 coding DNA: TGTGCCAGCAGCTCACGGGGGGGCTCCTACGAGCAGTACCTC. Amino acids: CASSSRGGSYEQYL. This chain links TRBV3-1 with TRBJ2-7; 8 positions match TRBD2. The junction had 3 bases not matched to a gene; V was cut back by 5 bases and J by 0 bases. Germline V gene sequence: CDR1 LGHDT, CDR2 YNNKEL (reference sequence). The CDR3 runs to 14 residues.

The rearrangement uses TRBV7-9 and TRBJ2-7; D is perhaps TRBD2 (5 bases). The ends were cut back, 2 bases at V and 5 bases at J, with 13 bases in the middle. Germline CDR1 and CDR2: SEHNR and FQNEAQ (reference sequence). The CDR3 has 14 residues. As DNA, the CDR3 is TGTGCCAGCAGCTTACGGGGTCTCAACGACGAGCAGTACTTC. Translated: CASSLRGLNDEQYF.

The table lists this clonotype with many counts. The genes are TRBV7-2 and TRBJ2-1; 10 nucleotides align to TRBD2. V shed 1 base, J shed 9 bases, and the junction held 9 bases outside the gene matches. Looked up from germline, CDR1 is SGHTA and CDR2 is FQGNSA. The CDR3 loop spans 16 amino acids. CDR3 nucleotide sequence: TGTGCCAGCAGCTTAGGAGGATCTAGCGGGAGAGGTGAGCAGTTCTTC. Residues: CASSLGGSSGRGEQFF.

In regard to this clonotype: Possible read error: a much larger clone is one base away. The V call is TRBV10-2, the J call TRBJ2-3, with unresolved D. The CDR3 has 14 residues. CDR1 is WSHSY, CDR2 SAAADI, per germline. V gave up 6 bases and J gave up 3 bases, with 13 bases separating them. The CDR3: CASRASCGTDTQYF. In DNA, the CDR3 is TGCGCCAGCAGGGCGTCCTGCGGTACAGATACGCAGTATTTT.

A word on this clonotype: The DNA is omitted, as the CDR3 cannot be located on it reliably, and the CDR3 follows TCRdb's listing. V and J are TRBV2 and TRBJ2-2; the D segment call TRBD2 is taken from the table without a DNA check. A total of 22 residues make up the CDR3, ends included. Germline V gene sequence: CDR1 SNHLY, CDR2 FYNNEI. Here the CDR3 reads CASSLAGGTKEYFGPGTRELFF.

In its sample, this clonotype was seen many times. V is TRBV24-1 and J is TRBJ1-5; 12 bases are a match to TRBD1. The germline V gene has CDR1 KGHDR and CDR2 SFDVKD. The CDR3 contains 16 residues. The trim removed 10 bases at V and 2 bases at J, leaving 8 bases unmatched. CDR3 loop: CATAPGQGAGNQPQHF. CDR3 DNA sequence: TGTGCCACAGCCCCGGGACAGGGGGCCGGCAATCAGCCCCAGCATTTT.

V gene TRBV5-4 combines with J gene TRBJ1-2, with D hard to call. The ends were cut back, 0 bases at V and 3 bases at J, with 9 bases in the middle. Germline V gives CDR1 SGHNT, CDR2 YYREEE (reference sequence). The CDR3 extends over 14 amino acids. This CDR3 is CASSLETGHYGYTF. CDR3 coding DNA: TGTGCCAGCAGCTTGGAAACGGGTCACTATGGCTACACCTTC.

V usage is TRBV13 and J usage is TRBJ1-6; the D gene is possibly TRBD1 (5 bases). Germline CDR1 and CDR2: PRHDT and FYEKMQ (reference sequence). This CDR3 comprises 14 residues. Trimming removed 5 bases at V and 7 bases at J, with 12 bases between. The CDR3 here is CASSPRQSNSPLHF. CDR3 DNA sequence: TGTGCCAGCAGCCCGCGACAGTCGAATTCACCCCTCCACTTT.

V is TRBV7-2 and J is TRBJ2-2, with a possible D match to TRBD2 (7 bases). This CDR3 comprises 14 residues. The ends were cut back, 4 bases at V and 7 bases at J, with 13 bases in the middle. The germline CDR1 and CDR2 sequences are SGHTA and FQGNSA. CDR3 amino acids: CASSSGGHGGELFF. The CDR3 DNA sequence: TGTGCCAGCAGCTCCGGGGGGCATGGCGGGGAGCTGTTTTTT.

The table lists this clonotype with a count of one. The rearrangement links TRBV19 to TRBJ1-2; a possible D gene is TRBD1 (5 bases). From germline, CDR1 is LNHDA and CDR2 SQIVND (reference sequence). V was clipped by 7 bases and J by 8 bases, with 20 bases between them. The CDR3 consists of 14 residues. CDR3: CASTVGREPFGYTF. For the CDR3, the DNA is TGTGCCAGTACAGTCGGCAGGGAGCCCTTCGGCTACACCTTC. Supplemented by reference TRBV19 and TRBJ1-2, the full variable domain reads DGGITQSPKYLFRKEGQNVTLSCEQNLNHDAMYWYRQDPGQGLRLIYYSQIVNDFQKGDIAEGYSVSREKKESFPLTVTSAQKNPTAFYLCASTVGREPFGYTFGSGTRLTVV.

This clonotype was found once. A read error is possible here, since a much larger clone lies one base away. V gene TRBV18 combines with J gene TRBJ2-7, with D perhaps matching TRBD1 (5 bases). The CDR3 totals 13 residues. Germline values: CDR1 KGHSH, CDR2 LQKENI. CDR3 sequence: CASSPSGLHERYF. CDR3 DNA: TGTGCCAGCTCACCCTCAGGGTTACACGAGCGGTACTTC.

About this clonotype: This may be a read error: a much more frequent sequence differs by one nucleotide. V and J are TRBV20-1 and TRBJ2-7; D tentatively reads TRBD1 or TRBD2 (6 bases each). Germline values: CDR1 DFQATT, CDR2 SNEGSKA (reference sequence). The CDR3 covers 16 residues. V lost 0 bases to trimming and J lost 5 bases, with 20 bases between them. The CDR3 DNA reads TGCAGTGCTAGAGAGAGGGGGAGGACTACCGGGGACGAGCAGTACTTC. This gives the protein CSARERGRTTGDEQYF.

This clonotype showed up many times. V gene TRBV29-1 combines with J gene TRBJ2-3; 9 bases are shared with TRBD1. V lost 7 bases to trimming and J lost 4 bases; unmatched junction nucleotides: 9. This CDR3 has 14 residues. CDR1 is SQVTM, CDR2 ANQGSEA, per germline. CDR3 in DNA: TGCAGCGCCGGCAGGGGACAGGGTGCAGATACGCAGTATTTT. Protein sequence: CSAGRGQGADTQYF.

V is TRBV7-2 and J is TRBJ1-1; D might be TRBD1 (5 bases). This CDR3 has 12 amino acids. V lost 2 bases, J lost 7 bases, and 8 bases lay in between. The V gene's germline CDR1 is SGHTA and CDR2 FQGNSA. The CDR3 coding sequence is TGTGCCAGCAGCTTATCGACAGTTGAAGCTTTCTTT. This encodes CASSLSTVEAFF.

This clonotype was counted ten times or more. CDR3 coding DNA: TGTGCCAGCAGTCTACAGGTCTCCTACGAGCAGTACTTC. It codes for CASSLQVSYEQYF. The chain is built from TRBV28 and TRBJ2-7, with D possibly matching TRBD1 (5 bases). CDR1 is MDHEN, CDR2 SYDVKM, per germline. The V end was cut by 5 bases, the J end by 0 bases, with 8 bases between. This CDR3 region has 13 residues.

As for this clonotype: A much larger clone lies one base from this, so it may be a read error. The chain couples TRBV3-1 to TRBJ2-5, with no clear D. This CDR3 comprises 13 residues. Germline loops: CDR1 LGHDT, CDR2 YNNKEL (reference sequence). Trimming left V 2 bases short and J 4 bases short, with 8 bases between. CDR3: CASSQKLGETQYF. The CDR3 nucleotides are TGTGCCAGCAGCCAAAAGCTGGGAGAGACCCAGTACTTC.

This clonotype occurred a few times. Being one base from a much bigger clone, this may be a read error. The chain carries TRBV6-6 and TRBJ1-6; unclear D gene. CDR1 is MNHNY and CDR2 is SVGAGI in the germline V gene (reference sequence). This CDR3 spans 13 amino acids. In DNA, the CDR3 is TGTGCCAGCAGTCACTCGAATAATTCACCCCTCCACTTT. The encoded protein is CASSHSNNSPLHF.

Note on this clonotype: This sequence may be a read error, since a much larger clone differs from it by one base. As DNA, the CDR3 is TGTGCCAGCACCACACTCCCTAGCGTTCCCGGGGAGCTGCTTTTT. This codes for CASTTLPSVPGELLF. J is TRBJ2-2 and V is TRBV6-6; possible D gene TRBD2, 6 bases. The CDR3 runs to 15 residues. Germline V CDR1 and CDR2: MNHNY, SVGAGI (reference sequence).

This clonotype was detected ten times or more. The chain uses TRBV9 and TRBJ2-2, with D perhaps TRBD2 (5 bases). Per germline, CDR1 SGDLS and CDR2 YYNGEE. Trimming pared 3 bases from V and 4 bases from J, leaving 10 bases between. The CDR3 consists of 14 residues. The CDR3 spells CASSAPGSTGELFF. The CDR3 coding sequence is TGTGCCAGCAGCGCTCCTGGGAGCACCGGGGAGCTGTTTTTT.

There are many counts of this clonotype. This sequence joins TRBV6-5 and TRBJ2-5; D unclear. Trimming took off 8 bases at V and 1 base at J, with 11 bases between the two ends. This CDR3 has 13 amino acids. Germline-derived CDR1 and CDR2 are MNHEY and SVGAGI. The CDR3 DNA reads as TGTGCCAGCGGCAACCCATCCCAAGAGACCCAGTACTTC. The encoded protein is CASGNPSQETQYF.

The V and J genes are TRBV4-2 and TRBJ1-1; TRBD1 matches at 7 bases. Trimming took 4 bases from V and 5 from J; bases not matched to a gene: 7. The CDR3 runs to 14 residues. Germline V lookup: CDR1 LGHNA, CDR2 YNFKEQ. The CDR3 DNA sequence: TGTGCCAGCAGCCCAGAGGCAGGGGGGACTGAAGCTTTCTTT. Protein sequence: CASSPEAGGTEAFF.

This clonotype was seen at least ten times. V is TRBV6-6 and J is TRBJ1-5, with no clear D. Germline CDR1 MNHNY, CDR2 SVGAGI (reference sequence). The V end lost 6 bases, the J end lost 3 bases, and 3 bases lay between the germline ends. The CDR3 runs 11 residues. CDR3 in DNA: TGTGCCAGCAGGGACAATCAGCCCCAGCATTTT. It translates to CASRDNQPQHF.

This clonotype was seen at least ten times. The J gene is TRBJ1-4, the V gene TRBV11-2, with TRBD1 identical over 11 bases. CDR3 length equals 17 residues. V shed 5 bases and J 7 bases; nucleotides not matched to a gene: 12. Germline CDR1 is SGHAT and CDR2 is FQNNGV. CDR3 in DNA: TGTGCCAGCAGCCGAGAGAGGACAGGGGGCCGGGGTGAAAAACTGTTTTTT. Protein sequence: CASSRERTGGRGEKLFF.

This clonotype has a count of ten or more. At one of its ends the junction is not consistent with the germline gene, which may arise from a read error. The chain has TRBV7-7 and TRBJ2-7, with D possibly being TRBD1 or TRBD2 (7 bases each). The length of the CDR3 is 22 residues. Looked up from germline, CDR1 is SSHAT and CDR2 is FNYEAQ (reference sequence). The CDR3 DNA sequence: TGTGCTAGCAGCTTAGGGGGGGTAACAGGGGAAATGGTTTTCATACTTCTCTACGAGCAGTACTTC. It translates to CASSLGGVTGEMVFILLYEQYF.